This TCR beta chain was captured in a study of blood T cell repertoires in COVID-19. Background on the study: Samples representing acute and convalescent COVID-19 were sourced from the United States, Italy and Spain. T cells, B-cell-depleted T cells, or PBMCs supplied cDNA or gDNA.

CDR3 length: 13 amino acids. CDR1 is GTSNPN, CDR2 SVGIG, per germline (reference sequence). Trimming took off 2 bases at V and 6 bases at J, with 13 bases between the two ends. In the authors' workflow: Reference gene primers were amplified, and this amplification served to estimate nucleated cell counts. Using immunoSEQ multiplex PCR, the repertoire was profiled, and TCRdb retains in-frame clones only, with some absent. V, J and clone size reflect that table, while D and trimming were determined from the DNA. The table includes approximately 250,000 clones, 80% to 95% detected once. Material for sequencing was peripheral blood. The chain uses TRBV30 and TRBJ1-2, with D perhaps TRBD1 (6 bases). The clonotype comes from a man aged 25-40 years with COVID-19, enrolled during active disease. The CDR3 coding sequence is TGTGCCTGGAGTAGGGGGGGGTTCGATGGCTACACCTTC. As protein: CAWSRGGFDGYTF. The full variable domain, completed using reference TRBV30 and TRBJ1-2, is SQTIHQWPATLVQPVGSPLSLECTVEGTSNPNLYWYRQAAGRGLQLLFYSVGIGQISSEVPQNLSASRPQDRQFILSSKKLLLSDSGFYLCAWSRGGFDGYTFGSGTRLTVV.